This T cell receptor (beta chain) appears in the sequencing data of a study of T cells after yellow fever vaccination. From the 5' RACE reads, TCRdb called clonotypes with MiXCR, one entry per CDR3 protein. The profile shows about 240,000 distinct CDR3 sequences, about 7% of them singletons. General study findings and limits: Overall, a small share of clonotypes was seen in both CD4 and CD8 compartments.

This clonotype was counted between two and nine times. Its specificity is unknown. In germline, CDR1 is MDHEN, CDR2 SYDVKM. The V and J ends lost 3 bases and 6 bases respectively, with 15 bases between them. The CDR3 is made up of 14 amino acids. The chain carries TRBV28 and TRBJ2-7; D gene unclear. The input for sequencing was CD4+ T cells sorted from PBMCs, taken 15 days after the yellow fever booster vaccination. The sequence came from a man aged 25 to 40 who received the YFV17D yellow fever vaccine. The DNA for the CDR3 is TGTGCCAGCAGTTTGTTTGGGGATAACGTCGAGCAGTACTTC. Translated, it gives CASSLFGDNVEQYF.